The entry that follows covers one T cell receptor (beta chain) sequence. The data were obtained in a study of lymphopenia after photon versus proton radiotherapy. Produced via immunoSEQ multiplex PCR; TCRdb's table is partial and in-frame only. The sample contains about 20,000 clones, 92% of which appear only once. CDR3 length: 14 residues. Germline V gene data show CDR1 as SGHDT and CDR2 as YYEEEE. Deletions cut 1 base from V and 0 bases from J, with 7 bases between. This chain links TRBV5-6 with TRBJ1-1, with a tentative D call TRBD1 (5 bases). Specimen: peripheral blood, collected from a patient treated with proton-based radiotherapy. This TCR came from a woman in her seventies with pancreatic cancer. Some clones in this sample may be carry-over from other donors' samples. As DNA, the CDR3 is TGTGCCAGCAGCTTGCGAGGGGTGAACACTGAAGCTTTCTTT. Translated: CASSLRGVNTEAFF.